A selection of T cell receptor beta chains follows, all from one sample in a study of shared clonotypes between healthy human individuals. Data came from immunoSEQ multiplex PCR; TCRdb stores just in-frame clones and leaves some out. The data contain over a million clones, about 75% of them seen just once; the ten biggest clones take up about 1.5%. Input material: memory CD4+ T cells sorted from blood. These receptors were obtained from a man aged 18 to 29 in good health. The CDR3 runs from the conserved cysteine through the conserved F or W. Fields, in order: clone size, J gene, D gene, V gene, CDR3 protein, CDR3 DNA. D genes are given only for firm matches. Clone size appears in some rows only: once, few, many, or a class for an expanded clone.

clone size: -
J gene: TRBJ2-1
D gene: -
V gene: TRBV1
CDR3 protein: CTPGLAGRVSYNEQFF
CDR3 DNA: TGCACTCCGGGACTAGCGGGACGGGTGTCCTACAATGAGCAGTTCTTC

clone size: -
J gene: TRBJ2-1
D gene: TRBD2
V gene: TRBV10-3
CDR3 protein: CAIWTSGLFEQFF
CDR3 DNA: TGTGCCATCTGGACTAGCGGTCTGTTCGAGCAGTTCTTC

clone size: -
J gene: TRBJ1-1
D gene: TRBD1
V gene: TRBV2
CDR3 protein: CASSGDRGAEAFF
CDR3 DNA: TGTGCCAGCAGTGGGGACAGGGGGGCTGAAGCTTTCTTT

clone size: -
J gene: TRBJ2-3
D gene: -
V gene: TRBV18
CDR3 protein: CASSPYMSGTDTQYF
CDR3 DNA: TGTGCCAGCTCACCCTATATGTCAGGAACAGATACGCAGTATTTT

clone size: -
J gene: TRBJ2-5
D gene: -
V gene: TRBV19
CDR3 protein: CASSISGHRETQYF
CDR3 DNA: TGTGCCAGTAGTATCTCAGGGCACAGAGAGACCCAGTACTTC

clone size: -
J gene: TRBJ1-3
D gene: TRBD1
V gene: TRBV2
CDR3 protein: CASSETGAPGNTIYF
CDR3 DNA: TGTGCCAGCAGTGAGACAGGGGCGCCTGGAAACACCATATATTTT

clone size: -
J gene: TRBJ2-5
D gene: TRBD2
V gene: TRBV5-4
CDR3 protein: CASSLIAGRQETQYF
CDR3 DNA: TGTGCCAGCAGCTTGATAGCGGGACGTCAAGAGACCCAGTACTTC

clone size: once
J gene: TRBJ1-5
D gene: TRBD1
V gene: TRBV6-1
CDR3 protein: CASNDRVHQPQHF
CDR3 DNA: TGTGCCAGCAACGACAGGGTCCACCAGCCCCAGCATTTT

clone size: -
J gene: TRBJ2-7
D gene: -
V gene: TRBV7-2
CDR3 protein: CASSLPTLGEQYF
CDR3 DNA: TGTGCCAGCAGCTTACCTACCCTCGGAGAGCAGTACTTC

clone size: -
J gene: TRBJ2-3
D gene: -
V gene: TRBV7-2
CDR3 protein: CASSFVIRPDTQYF
CDR3 DNA: TGTGCCAGCAGCTTCGTCATTCGGCCAGATACGCAGTATTTT

clone size: -
J gene: TRBJ1-6
D gene: TRBD1
V gene: TRBV6-5
CDR3 protein: CATKTGDNSPLHF
CDR3 DNA: TGTGCCACTAAAACAGGGGATAATTCACCCCTCCACTTT

clone size: -
J gene: TRBJ1-2
D gene: TRBD1
V gene: TRBV10-3
CDR3 protein: CAIRGTVRDYGYTF
CDR3 DNA: TGTGCCATCAGGGGGACAGTTCGGGACTATGGCTACACCTTC

clone size: few
J gene: TRBJ1-2
D gene: -
V gene: TRBV30
CDR3 protein: CAWRGDGYTF
CDR3 DNA: TGTGCCTGGAGGGGAGATGGCTACACCTTC